This T cell receptor (beta chain) originates from a study of T cell responses to AZD1222 COVID-19 vaccine (dated by TCRdb to the early 2020s). Study-wide context: AZD1222 recipients given second doses at about 4 weeks or at about 12 weeks were pooled, since spike-specific TCR depth and breadth were not found to differ between the two schedules. Enrollment into the trials was organized by age into subgroups of 18-55, 56-69 and 70-plus years, and those subgroups contained roughly 150, 30 and 60 TCR-sequenced participants, respectively. A total of about 230 trial participants underwent TCR sequencing, of whom 207 received two doses of AZD1222 and about 25 received two doses of the MenACWY control vaccine.

The CDR3 regions of human TCRbeta chains were subjected to immunosequencing. Under the source paper's analysis protocol: Repertoire TCRs were checked for matches against a reference library of SARS-CoV-2-specific TCRs that had been generated using the MIRA antigen-specificity platform. Breadth was defined as the fraction of unique TCRs that were SARS-CoV-2-associated. Depth was defined as the fraction of total T cells that were SARS-CoV-2-associated. Using the MIRA data, every spike-specific TCR was mapped to the spike region that the TCR reacted to and assigned to either a CD4 or a CD8 class. Log10-transformed breadth and depth values were compared by one-way ANOVA with Sidak's multiple comparisons tests. TCRdb provides this immuneACCESS table in a form limited to in-frame rearrangements. Some clones are lacking; in checked studies, under half of them reflect an unresolved V gene, and why the rest are absent is not known. The V and J calls and the clone size are those of that table, but D and trimming were determined from the DNA. In all, the sample holds about 130,000 clones, and approximately 87% of those were seen once. The ten largest clones represent 8.5% to 12% of the sample.

The time point label corresponds to: baseline before first vaccination. The vaccinee samples were drawn from two UK trials, COV001 and COV002, one of which was a single-blind randomized controlled phase 2/3 trial testing AZD1222 (ChAdOx1 nCoV-19) in healthy adults. For TCRbeta chain sequencing, PBMC samples were collected from trial participants at day 0 and at day 28 after the second dose. The study at large found these results: Participants were mostly white British, with more females than males. The authors suggested clonal diversity may have been underestimated. Reportedly, close to half of the unique spike-specific TCRs recognized epitopes lying outside the regions that are mutated in the B.1.351 and B.1.1.7 variants. Conclusions about previously exposed vaccinees are limited because only five to seven AZD1222 recipients were SARS-CoV-2 seropositive at baseline. A significant rise in spike-specific TCR breadth and depth was observed after two AZD1222 doses relative to day 0 and relative to MenACWY recipients. The 56-69-year group was small, and its depth increase did not reach significance, likely because of low power. Because no day 14 peak-response samples were available, repertoires were characterized only after the peak T cell response. The vaccine-associated CD4 TCRs covered the entire spike protein, and the dominant responses fell in regions 160-218 and 743-854.

CDR1 SGHVS and CDR2 FQNEAQ were looked up in the germline V gene. V loses 5 bases of germline sequence and J loses 1 base, and the interval between the two ends is 8 bases. CDR3 length: 13 amino acids, cysteine to phenylalanine. Here the CDR3 DNA is all that survives: 39 bases in frame from base 1. Worth noting for this clone: No cognate antigen has been identified for it. No per-base quality is available; no much larger clone lies one base away.

This chain is built from TRBV7-8 and TRBJ1-1, with the identity of the D gene unclear. The clonotype originates from an adult in good health. The sequences come from peripheral blood, collected on day 0 of AZD1222 vaccination. The DNA reads as follows: TGTGCCAGCAGCCGAGAACCGAACACTGAAGCTTTCTTT. Translated, it reads CASSREPNTEAFF.